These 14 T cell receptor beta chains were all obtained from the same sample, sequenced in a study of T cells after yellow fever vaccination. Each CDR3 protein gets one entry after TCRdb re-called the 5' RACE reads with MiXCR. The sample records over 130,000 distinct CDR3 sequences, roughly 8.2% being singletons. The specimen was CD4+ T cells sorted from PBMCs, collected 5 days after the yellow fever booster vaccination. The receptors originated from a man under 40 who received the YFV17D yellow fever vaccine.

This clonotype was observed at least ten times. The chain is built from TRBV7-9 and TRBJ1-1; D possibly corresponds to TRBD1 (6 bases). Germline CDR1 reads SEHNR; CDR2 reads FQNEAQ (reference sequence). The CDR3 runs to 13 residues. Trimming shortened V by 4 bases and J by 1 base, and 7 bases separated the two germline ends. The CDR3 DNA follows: TGTGCCAGCAGCTCCAGGGGGAACACTGAAGCTTTCTTT. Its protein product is CASSSRGNTEAFF.

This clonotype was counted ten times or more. The CDR3 coding sequence is TGTGCCAGCAGTTGGGGGCGAGCCAGGACCGGGGAGCTGTTTTTT. It translates to CASSWGRARTGELFF. The rearrangement links TRBV6-2 or TRBV6-3 to TRBJ2-2; D possibly corresponds to TRBD1 (6 bases). The germline CDR1 and CDR2 sequences are MNHEY and SVGEGT. Trimming cost V 4 bases and J 5 bases, with 14 bases left between them. The CDR3 runs to 15 residues.

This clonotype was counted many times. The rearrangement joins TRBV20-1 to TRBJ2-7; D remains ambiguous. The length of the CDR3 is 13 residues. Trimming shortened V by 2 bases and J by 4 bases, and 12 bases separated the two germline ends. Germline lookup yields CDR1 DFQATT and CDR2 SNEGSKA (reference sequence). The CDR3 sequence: CSARLVSRYEQYF. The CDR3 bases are TGCAGTGCTAGACTAGTCTCCAGATACGAGCAGTACTTC.

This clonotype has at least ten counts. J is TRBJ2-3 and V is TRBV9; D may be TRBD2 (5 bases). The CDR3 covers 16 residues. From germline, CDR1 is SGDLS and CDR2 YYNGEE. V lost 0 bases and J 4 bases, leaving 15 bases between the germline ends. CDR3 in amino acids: CASSVGALESADTQYF. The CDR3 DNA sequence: TGTGCCAGCAGCGTAGGGGCACTAGAGAGCGCAGATACGCAGTATTTT.

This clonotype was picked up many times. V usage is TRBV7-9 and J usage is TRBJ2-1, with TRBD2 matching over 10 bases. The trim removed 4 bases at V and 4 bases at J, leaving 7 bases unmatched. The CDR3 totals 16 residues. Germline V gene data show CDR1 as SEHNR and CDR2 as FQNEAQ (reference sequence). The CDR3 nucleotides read TGTGCCAGCAGCTCGTCACTAGCGGGAATTTACAATGAGCAGTTCTTC. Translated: CASSSSLAGIYNEQFF. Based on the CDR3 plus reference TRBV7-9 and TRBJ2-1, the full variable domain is DTGVSQNPRHKITKRGQNVTFRCDPISEHNRLYWYRQTLGQGPEFLTYFQNEAQLEKSRLLSDRFSAERPKGSFSTLEIQRTEQGDSAMYLCASSSSLAGIYNEQFFGPGTRLTVL.

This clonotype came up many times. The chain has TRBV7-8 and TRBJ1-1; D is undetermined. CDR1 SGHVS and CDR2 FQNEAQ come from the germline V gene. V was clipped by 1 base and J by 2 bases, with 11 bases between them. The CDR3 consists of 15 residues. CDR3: CASSLVVRGNTEAFF. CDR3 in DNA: TGTGCCAGCAGCTTAGTCGTTCGGGGAAACACTGAAGCTTTCTTT.

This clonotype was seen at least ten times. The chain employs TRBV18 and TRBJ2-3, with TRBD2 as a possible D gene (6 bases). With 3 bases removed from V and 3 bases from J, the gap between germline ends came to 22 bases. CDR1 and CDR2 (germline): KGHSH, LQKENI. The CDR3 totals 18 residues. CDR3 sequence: CASSPTPILVGGTDTQYF. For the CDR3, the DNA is TGTGCCAGCTCACCCACCCCTATACTAGTCGGGGGTACAGATACGCAGTATTTT.

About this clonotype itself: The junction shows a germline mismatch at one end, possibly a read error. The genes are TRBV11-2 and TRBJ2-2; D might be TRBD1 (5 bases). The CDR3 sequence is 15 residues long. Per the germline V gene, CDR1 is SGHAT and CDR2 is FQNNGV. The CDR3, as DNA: TGTGCCAGCAGCCTAGAGGCAGGGTGGTCCGGGGAGCTGTTTTTT. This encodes CASSLEAGWSGELFF. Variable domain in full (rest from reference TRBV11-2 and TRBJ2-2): EAGVAQSPRYKIIEKRQSVAFWCNPISGHATLYWYQQILGQGPKLLIQFQNNGVVDDSQLPKDRFSAERLKGVDSTLKIQPAKLEDSAVYLCASSLEAGWSGELFFGEGSRLTVL.

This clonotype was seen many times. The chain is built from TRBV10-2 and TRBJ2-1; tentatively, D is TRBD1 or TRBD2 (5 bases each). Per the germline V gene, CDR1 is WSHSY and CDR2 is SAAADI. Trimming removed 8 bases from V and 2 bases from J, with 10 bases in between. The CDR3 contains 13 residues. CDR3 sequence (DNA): TGCGCCAGCCGGGACCTAACCTACAATGAGCAGTTCTTC. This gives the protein CASRDLTYNEQFF.

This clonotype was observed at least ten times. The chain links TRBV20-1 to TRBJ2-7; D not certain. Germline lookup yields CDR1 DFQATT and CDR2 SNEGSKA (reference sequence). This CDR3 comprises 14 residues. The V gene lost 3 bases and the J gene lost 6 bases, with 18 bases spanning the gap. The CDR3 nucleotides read TGCAGTGCTAGGAGTGGTGGCGGAGCAAGCGAGCAGTACTTC. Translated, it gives CSARSGGGASEQYF.

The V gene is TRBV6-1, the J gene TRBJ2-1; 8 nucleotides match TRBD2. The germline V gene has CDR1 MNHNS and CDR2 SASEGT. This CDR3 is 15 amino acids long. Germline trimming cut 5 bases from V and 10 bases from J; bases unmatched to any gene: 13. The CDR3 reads CASSPRRAGAGEQFF. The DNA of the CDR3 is TGTGCCAGCAGTCCTCGGCGAGCGGGGGCCGGGGAGCAGTTCTTC.

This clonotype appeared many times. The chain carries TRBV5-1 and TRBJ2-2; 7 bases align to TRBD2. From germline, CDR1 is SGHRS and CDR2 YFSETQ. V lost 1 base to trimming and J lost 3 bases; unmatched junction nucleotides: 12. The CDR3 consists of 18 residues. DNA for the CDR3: TGCGCCAGCAGCTTGTTTATCCCGGGAGGAGGAGACACCGGGGAGCTGTTTTTT. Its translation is CASSLFIPGGGDTGELFF. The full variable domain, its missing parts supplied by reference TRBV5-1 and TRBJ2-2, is KAGVTQTPRYLIKTRGQQVTLSCSPISGHRSVSWYQQTPGQGLQFLFEYFSETQRNKGNFPGRFSGRQFSNSRSEMNVSTLELGDSALYLCASSLFIPGGGDTGELFFGEGSRLTVL.

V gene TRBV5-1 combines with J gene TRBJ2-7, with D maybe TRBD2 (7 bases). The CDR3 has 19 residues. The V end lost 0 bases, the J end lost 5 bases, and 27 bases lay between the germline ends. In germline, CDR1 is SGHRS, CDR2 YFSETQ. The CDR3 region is CASSLGRARGAQSFNEQYF. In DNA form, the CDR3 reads TGCGCCAGCAGCTTGGGTCGGGCTCGGGGGGCGCAGTCGTTTAACGAGCAGTACTTC.

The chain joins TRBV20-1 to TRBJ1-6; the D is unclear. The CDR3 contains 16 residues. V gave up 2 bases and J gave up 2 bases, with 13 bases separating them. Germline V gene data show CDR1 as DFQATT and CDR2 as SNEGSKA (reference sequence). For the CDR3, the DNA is TGCAGTGCTAGACCCTGGCAGTCCACCTATAATTCACCCCTCCACTTT. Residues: CSARPWQSTYNSPLHF.